Sequencing of this T cell receptor beta chain was carried out in a study of PD-L1 blockade in urothelial cancer. Study details: About 90% of the 29 patients were males with bladder-origin urothelial cancer. A median roughly 150,000 T cells were found in blood samples. Study-level points and caveats: Below-median blood TCR clonality before treatment forecast better survival.

Only in-frame clones appear in the TCRdb table, and some are missing; sequencing was by immunoSEQ multiplex PCR. The sample yields about 56,000 clones, more than 70% seen once. The germline V gene has CDR1 SGHTA and CDR2 FQGTGA. After removal of 2 bases from V and 2 bases from J, the junction contained 3 bases not matched to a gene. The CDR3 consists of 15 residues. Turning to this clone: The antigen is not known.

This sequence was found in a man in his fifties or sixties with urothelial cancer. Material: PBMCs, obtained around atezolizumab (anti-PD-L1) treatment. The chain couples TRBV7-3 to TRBJ2-1, with TRBD2 matching 7 bases. Here the CDR3 reads CASSLPGGPYNEQFF. Here the CDR3 DNA reads TGTGCCAGCAGCTTACCGGGAGGCCCCTACAATGAGCAGTTCTTC.